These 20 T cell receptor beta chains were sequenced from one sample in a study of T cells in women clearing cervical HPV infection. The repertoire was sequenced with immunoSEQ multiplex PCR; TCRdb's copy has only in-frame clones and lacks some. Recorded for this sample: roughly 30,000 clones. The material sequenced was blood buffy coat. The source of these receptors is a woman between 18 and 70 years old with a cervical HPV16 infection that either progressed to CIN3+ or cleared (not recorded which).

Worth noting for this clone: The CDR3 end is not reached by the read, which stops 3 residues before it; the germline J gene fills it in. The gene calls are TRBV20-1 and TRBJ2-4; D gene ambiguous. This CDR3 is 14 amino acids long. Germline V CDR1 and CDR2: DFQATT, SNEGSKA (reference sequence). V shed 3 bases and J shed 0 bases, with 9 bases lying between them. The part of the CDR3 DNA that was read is TGCAGTGCTAGGTCCTCCCTAGCCAAAAACATT. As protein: CSARSSLAKNI. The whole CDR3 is CSARSSLAKNIQYF.

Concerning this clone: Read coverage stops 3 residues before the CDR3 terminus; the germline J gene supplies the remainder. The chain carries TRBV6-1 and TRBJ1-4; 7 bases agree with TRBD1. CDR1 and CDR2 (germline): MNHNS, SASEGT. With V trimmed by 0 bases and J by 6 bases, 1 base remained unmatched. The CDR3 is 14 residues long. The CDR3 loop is CASSEAGGYEKLFF. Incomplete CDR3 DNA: TGTGCCAGCAGTGAAGCAGGGGGCTATGAAAAA.

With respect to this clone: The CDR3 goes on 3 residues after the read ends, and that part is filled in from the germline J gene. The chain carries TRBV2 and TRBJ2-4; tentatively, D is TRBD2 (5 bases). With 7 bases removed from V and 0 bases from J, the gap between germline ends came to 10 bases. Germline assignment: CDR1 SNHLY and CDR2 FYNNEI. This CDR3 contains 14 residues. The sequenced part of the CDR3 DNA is TGTGCCAGCACCGACGGACTAGCCAAAAACATT. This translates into CASTDGLAKNI. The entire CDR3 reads CASTDGLAKNIQYF.

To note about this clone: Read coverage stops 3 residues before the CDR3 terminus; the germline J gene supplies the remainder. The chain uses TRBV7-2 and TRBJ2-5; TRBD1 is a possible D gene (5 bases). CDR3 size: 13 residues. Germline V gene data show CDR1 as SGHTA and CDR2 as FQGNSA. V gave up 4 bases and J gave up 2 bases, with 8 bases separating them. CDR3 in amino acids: CASSSRQQETQYF. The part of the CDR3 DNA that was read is TGTGCCAGCAGCTCCCGACAGCAAGAGACC.

The CDR3 DNA, read in part, is TGCGCCAGCAGCATCGGTGCGGCATCCTACAATGAG. Translating gives CASSIGAASYNE. In full, the CDR3 is CASSIGAASYNEQFF. The V gene is TRBV5-1, the J gene TRBJ2-1; no firm D call. The read gets to within 3 residues of the CDR3 end, and the germline J gene fills in the rest. Trimming took off 4 bases at V and 1 base at J, with 12 bases between the two ends. The CDR3 has 15 residues. Germline V gene sequence: CDR1 SGHRS, CDR2 YFSETQ.

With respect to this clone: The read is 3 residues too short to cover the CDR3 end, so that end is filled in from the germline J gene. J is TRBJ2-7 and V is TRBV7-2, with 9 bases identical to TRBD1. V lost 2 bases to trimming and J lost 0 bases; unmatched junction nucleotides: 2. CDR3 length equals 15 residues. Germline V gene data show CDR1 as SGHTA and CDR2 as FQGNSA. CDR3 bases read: TGTGCCAGCAGCTTAACGGGACAGGGCTCCTACGAG. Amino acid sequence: CASSLTGQGSYE. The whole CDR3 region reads CASSLTGQGSYEQYF.

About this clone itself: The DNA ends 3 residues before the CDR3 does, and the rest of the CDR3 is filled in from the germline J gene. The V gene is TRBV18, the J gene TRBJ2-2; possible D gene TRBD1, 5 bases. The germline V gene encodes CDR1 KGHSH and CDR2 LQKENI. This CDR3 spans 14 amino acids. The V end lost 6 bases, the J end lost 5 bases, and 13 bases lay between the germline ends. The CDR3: CASSLTTVTGELFF. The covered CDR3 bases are TGTGCCAGCTCGCTGACGACAGTTACCGGGGAG.

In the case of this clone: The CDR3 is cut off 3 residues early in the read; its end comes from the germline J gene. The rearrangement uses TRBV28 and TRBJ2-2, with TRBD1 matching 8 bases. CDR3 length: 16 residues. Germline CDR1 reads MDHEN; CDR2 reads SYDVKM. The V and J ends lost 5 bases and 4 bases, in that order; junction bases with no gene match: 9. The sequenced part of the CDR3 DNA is TGTGCCAGCAGTCCCCCCGGGACAGGTTTCACCGGGGAG. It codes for CASSPPGTGFTGE. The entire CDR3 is CASSPPGTGFTGELFF. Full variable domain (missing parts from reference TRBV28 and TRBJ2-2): DVKVTQSSRYLVKRTGEKVFLECVQDMDHENMFWYRQDPGLGLRLIYFSYDVKMKEKGDIPEGYSVSREKKERFSLILESASTNQTSMYLCASSPPGTGFTGELFFGEGSRLTVL.

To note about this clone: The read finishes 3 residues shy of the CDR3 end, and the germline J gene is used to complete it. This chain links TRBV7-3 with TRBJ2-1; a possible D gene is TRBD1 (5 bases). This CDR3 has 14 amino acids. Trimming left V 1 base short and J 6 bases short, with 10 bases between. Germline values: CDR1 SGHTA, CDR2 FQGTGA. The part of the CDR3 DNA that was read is TGTGCCAGCAGCTTAATGCAGGGTCGCAATGAG. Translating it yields CASSLMQGRNE. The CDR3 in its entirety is CASSLMQGRNEQFF. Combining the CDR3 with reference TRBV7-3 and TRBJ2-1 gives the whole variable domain GAGVSQTPSNKVTEKGKYVELRCDPISGHTALYWYRQSLGQGPEFLIYFQGTGAADDSGLPNDRFFAVRPEGSVSTLKIQRTERGDSAVYLCASSLMQGRNEQFFGPGTRLTVL.

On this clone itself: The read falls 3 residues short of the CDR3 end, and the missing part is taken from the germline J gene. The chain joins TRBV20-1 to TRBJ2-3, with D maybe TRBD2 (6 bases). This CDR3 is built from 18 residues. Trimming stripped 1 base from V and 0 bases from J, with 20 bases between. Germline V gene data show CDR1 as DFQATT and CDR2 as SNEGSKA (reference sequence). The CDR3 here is CSARGGLRRDGSTDTQYF. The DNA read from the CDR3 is TGCAGTGCTAGAGGGGGACTGCGTCGGGACGGTAGCACAGATACG.

CDR3 DNA (partial): TGTGCCAGCAGCTCCGGGACTAGCACAGATACC. It translates to CASSSGTSTDT. The whole CDR3 sequence is CASSSGTSTDTYTF. This chain connects TRBV7-2 to TRBJ1-2; D might be TRBD1 (5 bases). The CDR3 goes on 3 residues after the read ends, and that part is filled in from the germline J gene. Germline values: CDR1 SGHTA, CDR2 FQGNSA. The CDR3 sequence is 14 residues long.

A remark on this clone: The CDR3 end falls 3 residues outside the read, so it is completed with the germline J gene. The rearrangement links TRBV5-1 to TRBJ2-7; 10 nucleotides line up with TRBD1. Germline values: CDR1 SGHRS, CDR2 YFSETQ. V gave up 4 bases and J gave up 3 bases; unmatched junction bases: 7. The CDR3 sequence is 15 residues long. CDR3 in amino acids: CASSTGDRGNYEQYF. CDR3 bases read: TGCGCCAGCAGCACAGGGGACAGGGGAAACTACGAG.

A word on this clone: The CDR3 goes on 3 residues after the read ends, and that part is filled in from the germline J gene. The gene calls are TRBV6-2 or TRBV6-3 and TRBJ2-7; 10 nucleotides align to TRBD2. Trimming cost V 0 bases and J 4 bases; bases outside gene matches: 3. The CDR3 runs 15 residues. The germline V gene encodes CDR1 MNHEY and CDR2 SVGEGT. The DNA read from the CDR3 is TGTGCCAGCAGTTACTCTACTAGCGGGAATTACGAG. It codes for CASSYSTSGNYE. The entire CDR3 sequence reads CASSYSTSGNYEQYF.

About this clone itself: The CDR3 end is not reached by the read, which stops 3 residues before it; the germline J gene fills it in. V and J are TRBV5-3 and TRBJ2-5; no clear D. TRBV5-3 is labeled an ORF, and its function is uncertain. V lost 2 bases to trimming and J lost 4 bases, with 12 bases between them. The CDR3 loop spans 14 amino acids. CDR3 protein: CARSFLSRLETQYF. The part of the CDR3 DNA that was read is TGTGCCAGAAGCTTTCTTTCTCGACTAGAGACC.

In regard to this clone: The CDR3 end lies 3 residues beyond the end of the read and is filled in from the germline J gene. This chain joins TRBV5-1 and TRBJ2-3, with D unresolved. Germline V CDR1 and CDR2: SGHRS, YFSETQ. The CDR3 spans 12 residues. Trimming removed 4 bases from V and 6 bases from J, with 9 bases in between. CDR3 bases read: TGCGCCAGCAGCATCGAAGCGGATACG. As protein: CASSIEADT. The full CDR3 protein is CASSIEADTQYF.

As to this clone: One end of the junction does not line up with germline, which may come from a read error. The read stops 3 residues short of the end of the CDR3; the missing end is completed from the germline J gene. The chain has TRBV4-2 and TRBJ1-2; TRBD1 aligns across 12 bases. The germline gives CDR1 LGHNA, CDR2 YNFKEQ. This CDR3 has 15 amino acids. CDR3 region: CASSQGTGGLYGYTF. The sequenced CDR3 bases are TGCGCCAGCAGCCAAGGGACAGGGGGCCTCTATGGC.

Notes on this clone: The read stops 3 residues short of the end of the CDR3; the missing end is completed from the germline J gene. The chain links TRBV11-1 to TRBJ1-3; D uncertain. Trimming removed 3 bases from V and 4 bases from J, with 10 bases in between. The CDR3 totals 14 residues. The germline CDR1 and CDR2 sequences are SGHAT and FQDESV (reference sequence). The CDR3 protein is CASSFWAPGNTIYF. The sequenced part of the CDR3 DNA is TGTGCCAGCAGCTTTTGGGCACCCGGAAACACC.

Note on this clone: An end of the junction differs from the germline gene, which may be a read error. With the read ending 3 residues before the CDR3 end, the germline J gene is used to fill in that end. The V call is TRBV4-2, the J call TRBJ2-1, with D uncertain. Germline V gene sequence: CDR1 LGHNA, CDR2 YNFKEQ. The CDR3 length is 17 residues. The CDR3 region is CASSQDDGGFSYNEQFF. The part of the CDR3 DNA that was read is TGCGCCAGCAGCCAAGATGATGGCGGCTTCTCCTACAATGAG.

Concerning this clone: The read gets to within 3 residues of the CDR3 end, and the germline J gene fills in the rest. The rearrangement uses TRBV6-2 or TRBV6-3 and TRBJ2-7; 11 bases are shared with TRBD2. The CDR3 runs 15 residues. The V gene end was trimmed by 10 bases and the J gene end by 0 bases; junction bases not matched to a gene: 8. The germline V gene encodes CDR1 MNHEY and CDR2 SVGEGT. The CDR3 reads CATANSGGGSYEQYF. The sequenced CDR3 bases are TGTGCCACCGCAAATAGCGGGGGGGGCTCCTACGAG.

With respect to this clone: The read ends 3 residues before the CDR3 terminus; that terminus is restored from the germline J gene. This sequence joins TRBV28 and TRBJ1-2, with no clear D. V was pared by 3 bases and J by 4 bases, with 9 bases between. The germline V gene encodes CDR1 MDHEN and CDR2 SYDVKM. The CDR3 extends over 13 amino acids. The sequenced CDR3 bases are TGTGCCAGCAGTTTCGGTTATTCCTATGGC. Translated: CASSFGYSYG. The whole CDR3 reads CASSFGYSYGYTF.